These 3 T cell receptor beta chains share one sample of origin, sequenced in a study of PD-L1 blockade in urothelial cancer. Sequencing used immunoSEQ multiplex PCR; TCRdb keeps in-frame clones, though not all of them. The sample shows about 36,000 clones, more than 75% of them seen only once. The time point denotes: peripheral blood 6 weeks after treatment start. Source: PBMCs, taken around atezolizumab (anti-PD-L1) treatment. These receptors were taken from a middle-aged man with urothelial cancer.

The chain couples TRBV28 to TRBJ1-3; TRBD1 is a possible D gene (6 bases). Germline V gene data show CDR1 as MDHEN and CDR2 as SYDVKM. The CDR3 loop spans 14 amino acids. Between the trimmed V and J ends, which lost 3 bases and 2 bases, there was a span of 8 bases. Written as DNA, the CDR3 is TGTGCCAGCAGTTTTTACAGGGCTGGAAACACCATATATTTT. This translates into CASSFYRAGNTIYF.

The rearrangement uses TRBV19 and TRBJ1-3; no clear D. V lost 8 bases to trimming and J lost 4 bases, with 18 bases between them. The V gene's germline CDR1 is LNHDA and CDR2 SQIVND (reference sequence). The CDR3 totals 15 residues. Here the CDR3 DNA reads TGTGCCAGTGACCCCCACCCAGGATCGGGAAACACCATATATTTT. The encoded protein is CASDPHPGSGNTIYF.

The chain employs TRBV6-5 and TRBJ2-1; D uncertain. Germline loops: CDR1 MNHEY, CDR2 SVGAGI. V was cut by 0 bases and J by 13 bases, with 10 bases left in between. The CDR3 is made up of 12 amino acids. The CDR3 DNA follows: TGTGCCAGCAGTTACTCTGTGGGCTTTCAGTTCTTC. Residues: CASSYSVGFQFF.